The T cell receptor (beta chain) described here comes from a study of cytomegalovirus exposure and HLA in healthy donors. Study observations and caveats: In a later analysis, most CMV-associated TCR beta chains appeared HLA-restricted.

Primers for the PCR totalled 60 Vbeta and 13 Jbeta. Assay: immunoSEQ multiplex PCR; the TCRdb copy retains only in-frame clones and omits some. This sample yields under 250,000 clones, of which approximately 85% are seen a single time; 2.3% belongs to the top ten. With regard to this clone: Its matching antigen is unknown.

The TCR originated in a woman between 50 and 59 years old in good health and CMV-seronegative. Sequencing used PBMCs.

CDR3 loop: CACSPTSGRAHEQFF. The CDR3, as DNA: TGTGCCTGTAGTCCCACTAGCGGGAGGGCCCATGAGCAGTTCTTC. The rearrangement uses TRBV30 and TRBJ2-1; 13 bases align to TRBD2. This CDR3 spans 15 amino acids. The trim removed 6 bases at V and 8 bases at J, leaving 10 bases unmatched. CDR1 and CDR2 (germline): GTSNPN, SVGIG (reference sequence).